This TCR beta chain was identified in a study of blood T cells in healthy people across ages. Study findings and constraints: A roughly linear age-dependent decrease characterized TCR beta diversity per million T cells. What prevented conclusive comparison of naive and antigen-experienced cells was that PBMCs were unsorted.

This CDR3 contains 17 residues. V was cut by 3 bases and J by 2 bases, with 21 bases left in between. The V gene's germline CDR1 is DFQATT and CDR2 SNEGSKA (reference sequence). Primed by a sample-barcoded 5' primer and a J-beta primer mix, a second PCR proceeded for roughly 6 to 12 cycles. Every sample produced at least 3 million CDR3-containing paired-end reads. TCRdb reanalysed the 5' RACE reads using MiXCR and keeps one entry per CDR3 protein. The table lists around 870,000 distinct CDR3 sequences, around 30% of them singletons. Each sample gave at least 7 million isolated PBMCs. This clonotype was detected many times. Its antigen is as yet unknown.

The chain combines TRBV20-1 with TRBJ2-3; D possibly corresponds to TRBD2 (7 bases). Input material: blood. The clonotype was recovered from a woman older than 75 in good health. The CDR3 region is CSASRPLGRGDTDTQYF. For the CDR3, the DNA is TGCAGTGCTAGTCGGCCGCTTGGGAGGGGGGACACAGATACGCAGTATTTT.